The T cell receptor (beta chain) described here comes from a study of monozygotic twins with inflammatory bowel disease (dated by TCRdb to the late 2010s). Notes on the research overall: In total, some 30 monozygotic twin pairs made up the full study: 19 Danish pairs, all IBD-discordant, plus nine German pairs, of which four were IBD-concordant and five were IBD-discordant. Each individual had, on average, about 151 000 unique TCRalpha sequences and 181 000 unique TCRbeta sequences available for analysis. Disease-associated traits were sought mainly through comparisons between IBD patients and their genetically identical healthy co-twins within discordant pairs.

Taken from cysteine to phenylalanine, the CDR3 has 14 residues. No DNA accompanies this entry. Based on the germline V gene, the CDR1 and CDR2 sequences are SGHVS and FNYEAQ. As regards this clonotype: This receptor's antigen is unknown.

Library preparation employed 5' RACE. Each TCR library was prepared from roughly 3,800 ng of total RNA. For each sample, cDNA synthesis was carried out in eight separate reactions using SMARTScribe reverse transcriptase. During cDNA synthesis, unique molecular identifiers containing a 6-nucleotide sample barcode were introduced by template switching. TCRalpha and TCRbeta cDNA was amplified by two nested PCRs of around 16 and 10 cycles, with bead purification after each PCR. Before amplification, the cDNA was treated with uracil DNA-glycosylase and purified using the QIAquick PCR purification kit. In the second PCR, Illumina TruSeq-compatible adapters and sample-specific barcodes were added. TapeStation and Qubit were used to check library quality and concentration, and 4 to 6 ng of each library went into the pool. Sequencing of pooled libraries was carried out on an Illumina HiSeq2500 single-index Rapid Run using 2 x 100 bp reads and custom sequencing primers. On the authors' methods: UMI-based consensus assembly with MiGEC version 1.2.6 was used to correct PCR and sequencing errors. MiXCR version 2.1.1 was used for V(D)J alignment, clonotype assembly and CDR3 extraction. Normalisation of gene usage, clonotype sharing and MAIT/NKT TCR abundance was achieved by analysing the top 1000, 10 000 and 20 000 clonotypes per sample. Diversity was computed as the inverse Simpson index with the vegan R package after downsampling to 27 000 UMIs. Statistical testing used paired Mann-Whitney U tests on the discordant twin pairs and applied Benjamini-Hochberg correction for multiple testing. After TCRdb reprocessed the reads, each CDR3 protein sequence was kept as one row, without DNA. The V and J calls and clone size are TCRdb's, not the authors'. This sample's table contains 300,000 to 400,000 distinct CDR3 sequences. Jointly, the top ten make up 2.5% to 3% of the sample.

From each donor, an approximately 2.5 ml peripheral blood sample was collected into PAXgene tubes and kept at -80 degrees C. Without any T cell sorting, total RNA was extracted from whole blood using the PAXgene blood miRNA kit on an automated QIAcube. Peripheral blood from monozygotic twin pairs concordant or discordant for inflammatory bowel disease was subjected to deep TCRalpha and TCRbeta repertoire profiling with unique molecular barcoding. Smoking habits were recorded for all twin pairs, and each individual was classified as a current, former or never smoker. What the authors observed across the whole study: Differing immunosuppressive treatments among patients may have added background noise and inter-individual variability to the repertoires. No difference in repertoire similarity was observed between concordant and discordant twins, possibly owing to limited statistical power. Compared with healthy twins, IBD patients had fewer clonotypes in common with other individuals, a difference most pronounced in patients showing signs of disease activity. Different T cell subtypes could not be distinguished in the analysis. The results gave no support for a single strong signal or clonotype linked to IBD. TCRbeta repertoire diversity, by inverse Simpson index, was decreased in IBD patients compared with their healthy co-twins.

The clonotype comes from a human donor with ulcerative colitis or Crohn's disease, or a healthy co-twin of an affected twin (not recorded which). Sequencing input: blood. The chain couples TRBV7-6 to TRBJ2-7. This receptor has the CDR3 CASSLAGSNYEQYF.